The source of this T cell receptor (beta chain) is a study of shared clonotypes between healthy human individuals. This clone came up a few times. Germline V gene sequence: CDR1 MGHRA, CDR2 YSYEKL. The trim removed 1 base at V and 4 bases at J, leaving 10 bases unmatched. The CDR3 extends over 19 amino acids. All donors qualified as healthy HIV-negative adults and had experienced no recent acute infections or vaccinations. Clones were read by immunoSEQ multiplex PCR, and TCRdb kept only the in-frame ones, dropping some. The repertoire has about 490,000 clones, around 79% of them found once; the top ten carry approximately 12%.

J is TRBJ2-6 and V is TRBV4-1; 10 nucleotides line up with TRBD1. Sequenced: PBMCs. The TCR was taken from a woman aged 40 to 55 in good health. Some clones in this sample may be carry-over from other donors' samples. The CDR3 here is CASSQGQGAFGIGANVLTF. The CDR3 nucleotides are TGCGCCAGCAGCCAAGGACAGGGGGCTTTTGGTATCGGGGCCAACGTCCTGACTTTC.